This passage covers 23 T cell receptor beta chains from one sample sequenced in a study of cytomegalovirus exposure and HLA in healthy donors. Produced via immunoSEQ multiplex PCR; TCRdb's table is partial and in-frame only. This sample has roughly 280,000 clones, with roughly 85% found just once. Sequencing was done on a sample of PBMCs. The receptor source for this set is a woman aged 18-30 years in good health and CMV-seronegative.

This clone occurred once. The chain employs TRBV19 and TRBJ2-1; D is perhaps TRBD2 (5 bases). CDR3 length equals 13 residues. The V end lost 3 bases, the J end lost 8 bases, and 11 bases lay between the germline ends. Germline CDR1 reads LNHDA; CDR2 reads SQIVND (reference sequence). CDR3 in amino acids: CASSIIEGDEQFF. CDR3 nucleotides: TGTGCCAGTAGTATCATCGAGGGTGATGAGCAGTTCTTC.

The V and J genes are TRBV29-1 and TRBJ2-7; D is ambiguous. V lost 4 bases to trimming and J lost 3 bases, with 10 bases between them. The germline gives CDR1 SQVTM, CDR2 ANQGSEA. The CDR3 sequence is 12 residues long. CDR3 bases: TGCAGCGTTGTGCGTGGTCGCTACGAGCAGTACTTC. The encoded protein is CSVVRGRYEQYF.

This chain joins TRBV6-5 and TRBJ1-4; D is perhaps TRBD1 (6 bases). Germline assignment: CDR1 MNHEY and CDR2 SVGAGI. Trimming pared 6 bases from V and 14 bases from J, leaving 22 bases between. The CDR3 runs 14 residues. The DNA for the CDR3 is TGTGCCAGCAGCAGCCCTCGGACAGTCGGGGACCTGTTTTTT. Its translation: CASSSPRTVGDLFF.

V gene TRBV28 combines with J gene TRBJ1-5; D gene unclear. Germline assignment: CDR1 MDHEN and CDR2 SYDVKM. The CDR3 contains 16 residues. The germline V and J ends were trimmed by 0 bases and 0 bases, with 9 bases remaining between them. This CDR3 reads CASSLWTDYSNQPQHF. In DNA form, the CDR3 reads TGTGCCAGCAGTTTATGGACCGACTATAGCAATCAGCCCCAGCATTTT.

The chain combines TRBV30 with TRBJ1-3, with 7 bases matching TRBD1. Per germline, CDR1 GTSNPN and CDR2 SVGIG (reference sequence). Trimming cost V 5 bases and J 4 bases; bases outside gene matches: 5. The CDR3 extends over 13 amino acids. Here the CDR3 reads CAWSGTVGNTIYF. In DNA, the CDR3 is TGTGCCTGGTCCGGGACAGTCGGAAACACCATATATTTT. The entire variable domain, with the rest obtained from reference TRBV30 and TRBJ1-3, is as follows: SQTIHQWPATLVQPVGSPLSLECTVEGTSNPNLYWYRQAAGRGLQLLFYSVGIGQISSEVPQNLSASRPQDRQFILSSKKLLLSDSGFYLCAWSGTVGNTIYFGEGSWLTVV.

This clone was detected a few times. V gene TRBV10-3 combines with J gene TRBJ1-1; no reliable D call. V gave up 0 bases and J gave up 5 bases, with 10 bases separating them. This CDR3 region has 14 residues. Germline loops: CDR1 ENHRY, CDR2 SYGVKD. The DNA for the CDR3 is TGTGCCATCAGTGAGTCCGCAGAAATAACTGAAGCTTTCTTT. Translation: CAISESAEITEAFF.

CDR3 amino acids: CASSRTGLAGVRNEQFF. In DNA, the CDR3 is TGTGCCAGCAGCCGTACGGGACTAGCGGGGGTCCGGAATGAGCAGTTCTTC. V usage is TRBV7-9 and J usage is TRBJ2-1, with 14 bases identical to TRBD2. CDR3 size: 17 residues. With V trimmed by 5 bases and J by 7 bases, 10 bases remained unmatched. The germline V gene has CDR1 SEHNR and CDR2 FQNEAQ (reference sequence).

The rearrangement links TRBV7-6 to TRBJ2-2; tentatively, D is TRBD2 (5 bases). Germline-derived CDR1 and CDR2 are SGHVS and FNYEAQ. This CDR3 contains 14 residues. Trimming removed 4 bases from V and 1 base from J, with 7 bases in between. The CDR3 nucleotides read TGTGCCAGCAGCTCCGGACTGAACACCGGGGAGCTGTTTTTT. It codes for CASSSGLNTGELFF.

The V and J genes are TRBV28 and TRBJ2-5, with D hard to call. The CDR3 is 11 amino acids. V gave up 2 bases and J gave up 5 bases, with 3 bases separating them. The V gene's germline CDR1 is MDHEN and CDR2 SYDVKM. For the CDR3, the DNA is TGTGCCAGCAGTTTACGGGAGACCCAGTACTTC. This gives the protein CASSLRETQYF.

The rearrangement joins TRBV6-5 to TRBJ1-6; TRBD1 matches at 8 bases. V lost 8 bases and J lost 7; bases outside the gene matches: 7. This CDR3 has 14 residues. Germline lookup yields CDR1 MNHEY and CDR2 SVGAGI. The CDR3 spells CASAWDRFNSPLHF. CDR3 bases: TGTGCCAGCGCATGGGACAGGTTCAATTCACCCCTCCACTTT.

This clone was seen a handful of times. Written as DNA, the CDR3 is TGTGCCTGGAGTTCGCTGGACAGGGAGGTGTGGGGCTACACCTTC. Translation: CAWSSLDREVWGYTF. This chain joins TRBV30 and TRBJ1-2, with 8 bases lining up with TRBD1. V was pared by 2 bases and J by 8 bases, with 13 bases of the junction left unmatched. The CDR3 has 15 amino acids. Germline V gene lookup returns CDR1 GTSNPN and CDR2 SVGIG (reference sequence).

The CDR3 loop is CASSLLTANEKLFF. CDR3 bases: TGTGCCAGCAGCTTATTGACAGCTAATGAAAAACTGTTTTTT. This chain connects TRBV7-2 to TRBJ1-4; tentatively, D is TRBD1 (5 bases). The CDR3 totals 14 residues. V lost 2 bases and J lost 3, with 7 bases in between. CDR1 and CDR2 from the germline V gene are SGHTA and FQGNSA.

The rearrangement joins TRBV5-6 to TRBJ2-3; perhaps TRBD2 as D (5 bases). In germline, CDR1 is SGHDT, CDR2 YYEEEE. CDR3 length equals 13 residues. V was cut by 0 bases and J by 9 bases, with 11 bases left in between. The DNA of the CDR3 is TGTGCCAGCAGCTTGGCCTGGTTAGCGACGCAGTATTTT. This sequence encodes CASSLAWLATQYF.

The J gene is TRBJ2-5, the V gene TRBV29-1; TRBD2 is a possible D gene (5 bases). CDR3 length: 12 residues. The germline CDR1 and CDR2 sequences are SQVTM and ANQGSEA. V dropped 6 bases and J dropped 1 base, with 9 bases sitting between them. As DNA, the CDR3 is TGCAGCGTCCGCCGGGGCCAAGAGACCCAGTACTTC. This encodes CSVRRGQETQYF.

Of note for this clone: The same CDR3 is also encoded by other DNA sequences in this sample. The gene calls are TRBV30 and TRBJ1-2, with no clear D. CDR3 length: 10 residues. The V gene's germline CDR1 is GTSNPN and CDR2 SVGIG (reference sequence). The CDR3 protein is CACEGWGYTF. The DNA for the CDR3 is TGTGCTTGCGAGGGTTGGGGCTACACCTTC.

This chain links TRBV19 with TRBJ2-7, with a possible D match to TRBD1 (6 bases). The CDR3 spans 13 residues. V dropped 5 bases and J dropped 6 bases, with 14 bases sitting between them. Germline CDR1 reads LNHDA; CDR2 reads SQIVND (reference sequence). The CDR3, as DNA: TGTGCCAGTAGTCCAACCGGGACAACCGAGCAGTACTTC. Amino acid sequence: CASSPTGTTEQYF.

The chain combines TRBV5-1 with TRBJ2-3, with a tentative D call TRBD2 (5 bases). The length of the CDR3 is 14 residues. Germline CDR1 reads SGHRS; CDR2 reads YFSETQ. With 4 bases removed from V and 3 bases from J, the gap between germline ends came to 12 bases. The CDR3 loop reads CASSPPGSTDTQYF. CDR3 sequence (DNA): TGCGCCAGCAGCCCGCCGGGGTCGACAGATACGCAGTATTTT.

V gene TRBV4-3 combines with J gene TRBJ2-7; D may be TRBD1 (5 bases). The CDR3 is 15 residues long. CDR1 is LGHNA, CDR2 YSLEER, per germline. The V end lost 1 base, the J end lost 3 bases, and 13 bases lay between the germline ends. CDR3 nucleotides: TGCGCCAGCAGCCAAGCTCAGACAGCTTACTACGAGCAGTACTTC. It encodes CASSQAQTAYYEQYF.

The chain has TRBV27 and TRBJ2-1, with D possibly being TRBD1 (7 bases). V was pared by 2 bases and J by 7 bases, with 12 bases between. The length of the CDR3 is 14 residues. Germline V gene data show CDR1 as MNHEY and CDR2 as SMNVEV (reference sequence). The chain's CDR3 is CASSLRAGGNEQFF. The CDR3 DNA sequence: TGTGCCAGCAGTTTACGGGCAGGGGGGAATGAGCAGTTCTTC.

The J gene is TRBJ2-1, the V gene TRBV11-3; 9 nucleotides match TRBD1. This CDR3 comprises 14 residues. Looked up from germline, CDR1 is SGHNT and CDR2 is YENEEA. J gave up 7 bases and V 5 bases, and 6 bases lay outside the gene matches. The CDR3 loop reads CASSVTGGLNEQFF. CDR3 in DNA: TGTGCCAGCAGCGTGACAGGGGGGCTGAATGAGCAGTTCTTC.

The chain uses TRBV30 and TRBJ1-4; tentatively, D is TRBD1 (6 bases). V was trimmed by 5 bases and J by 6 bases, leaving 16 bases between them. Germline V lookup: CDR1 GTSNPN, CDR2 SVGIG (reference sequence). The CDR3 extends over 14 amino acids. CDR3 nucleotide sequence: TGTGCCTGGGGTGCCATACCAGGGGATGAAAAACTGTTTTTT. Its translation is CAWGAIPGDEKLFF.

V usage is TRBV29-1 and J usage is TRBJ2-2; no clear D gene. The V end lost 4 bases, the J end lost 1 base, and 10 bases lay between the germline ends. Germline lookup yields CDR1 SQVTM and CDR2 ANQGSEA. This CDR3 is 14 amino acids long. The CDR3 sequence: CSVVSQMNTGELFF. The CDR3 bases are TGCAGCGTTGTTAGCCAGATGAACACCGGGGAGCTGTTTTTT.

The V call is TRBV5-4, the J call TRBJ2-1; TRBD2 matches at 11 bases. CDR3 length: 15 amino acids. From germline, CDR1 is SGHNT and CDR2 YYREEE (reference sequence). After removal of 4 bases from V and 7 bases from J, the junction contained 7 bases not matched to a gene. The CDR3 bases are TGTGCCAGCAGCCCTACTAGCGGGAGTACTAATGAGCAGTTCTTC. Translated, it gives CASSPTSGSTNEQFF.